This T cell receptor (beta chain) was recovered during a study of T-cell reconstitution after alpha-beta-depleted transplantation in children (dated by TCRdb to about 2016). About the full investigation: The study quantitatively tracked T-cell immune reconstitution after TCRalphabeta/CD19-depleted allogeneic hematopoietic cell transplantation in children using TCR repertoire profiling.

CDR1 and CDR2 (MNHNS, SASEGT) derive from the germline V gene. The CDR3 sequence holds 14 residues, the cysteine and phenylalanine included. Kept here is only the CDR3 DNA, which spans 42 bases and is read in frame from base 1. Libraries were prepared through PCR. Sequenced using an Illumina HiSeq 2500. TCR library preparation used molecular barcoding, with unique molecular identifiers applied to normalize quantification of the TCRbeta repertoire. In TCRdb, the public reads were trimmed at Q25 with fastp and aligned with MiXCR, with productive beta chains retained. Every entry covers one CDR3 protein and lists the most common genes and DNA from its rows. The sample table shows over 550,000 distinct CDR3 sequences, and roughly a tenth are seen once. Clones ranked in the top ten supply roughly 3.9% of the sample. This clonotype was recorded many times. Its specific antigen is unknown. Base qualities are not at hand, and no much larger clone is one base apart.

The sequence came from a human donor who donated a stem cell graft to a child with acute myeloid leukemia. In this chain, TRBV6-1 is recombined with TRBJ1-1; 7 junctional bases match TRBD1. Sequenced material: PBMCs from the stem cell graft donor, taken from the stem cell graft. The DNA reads TGTGTCGTCGGCAGGGGGTTCTTGCTTACTGAAGCTTTCTTT. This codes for CVVGRGFLLTEAFF.